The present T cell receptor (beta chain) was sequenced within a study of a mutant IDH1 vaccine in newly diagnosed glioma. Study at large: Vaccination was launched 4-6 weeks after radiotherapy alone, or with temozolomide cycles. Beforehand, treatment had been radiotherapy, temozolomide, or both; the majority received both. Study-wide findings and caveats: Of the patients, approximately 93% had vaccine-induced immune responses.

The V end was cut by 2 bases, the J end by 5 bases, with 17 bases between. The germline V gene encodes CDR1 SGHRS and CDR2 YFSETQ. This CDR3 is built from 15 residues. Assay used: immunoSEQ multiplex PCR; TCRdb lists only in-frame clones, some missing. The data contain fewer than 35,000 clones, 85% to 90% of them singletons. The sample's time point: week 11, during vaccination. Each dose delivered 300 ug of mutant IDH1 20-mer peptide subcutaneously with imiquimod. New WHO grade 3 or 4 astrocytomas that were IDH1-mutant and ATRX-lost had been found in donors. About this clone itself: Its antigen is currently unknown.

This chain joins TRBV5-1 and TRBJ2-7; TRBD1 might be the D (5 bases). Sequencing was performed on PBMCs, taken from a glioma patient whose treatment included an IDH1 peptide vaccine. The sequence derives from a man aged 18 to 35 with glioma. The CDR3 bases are TGCGCCAGCAGCTTTGAATCCCGGGTCAGGGACGAGCAGTACTTC. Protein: CASSFESRVRDEQYF.